This T cell receptor beta chain derives from a study of human T cells and chemical hapten exposure. The study's library attached unique molecular identifiers to single cDNA molecules. TCRdb analysed the RACE reads with MiXCR anew, one entry per CDR3 protein. The table shows about 84,000 distinct CDR3 sequences, with 10% occurring only once. This clonotype was recorded many times. Antigen specificity is unknown. The junction had 6 bases not matched to a gene; V was cut back by 3 bases and J by 7 bases. Looked up from germline, CDR1 is DFQATT and CDR2 is SNEGSKA (reference sequence). The CDR3 sequence is 13 residues long. Time point described: patch test 2, 6 weeks after DPC sensitization. The treatment: therapeutic diphenylcyclopropenone sensitization with weekly scalp DPC. Findings and caveats of the study: More PT1 expanded TCRs went with higher patch test scores.

V is TRBV20-1 and J is TRBJ2-1; 7 nucleotides line up with TRBD2. The specimen was whole blood, collected in connection with sensitization to the hapten diphenylcyclopropenone (DPC). This clonotype was obtained from a woman aged 45-60 years with alopecia areata. Some clones in this sample may be carry-over from other donors' samples. This chain's CDR3 is CSARREGRNEQFF. The CDR3 DNA sequence: TGCAGTGCTAGGAGGGAGGGCCGAAATGAGCAGTTCTTC.